This T cell receptor beta chain was profiled in a study of response to subunit inactivated influenza vaccine. General study findings and limits: The authors put forward the suggestion that each seasonal influenza vaccination may bring in only a limited number of new T cells.

The length of the CDR3 is 12 residues. V gave up 5 bases and J gave up 7 bases, with 9 bases separating them. The V gene's germline CDR1 is KGHSH and CDR2 LQKENI. MiXCR was run by TCRdb on the RT-PCR reads, yielding one entry per CDR3 protein. The table lists a few hundred thousand distinct CDR3 sequences, about 14% of them singletons, with 11% in the top ten. With respect to this clonotype: Its cognate antigen is unknown.

The chain recombines TRBV18 with TRBJ2-1; TRBD1 might be the D (6 bases). This specimen was PBMCs from blood, taken 11 to 12 days after vaccination. The source of this sequence is a man in his forties or fifties who received an inactivated influenza vaccine. CDR3 loop: CASSKDSNEQFF. The CDR3 nucleotides read TGTGCCAGCTCAAAGGACAGTAATGAGCAGTTCTTC.